The clone carrying this T cell receptor beta chain was seen at least ten times. Antigen: not known. Germline V lookup: CDR1 MNHEY, CDR2 SMNVEV (reference sequence). The CDR3 is 15 amino acids. The ends lost 5 bases at V and 5 bases at J; junction bases unmatched: 11. Ophthalmopathy donors were characterized by moderate-to-severe activity, CAS of at least 3, NOSPECS of at least 4, and duration under 3 months. The data stem from a study of Graves' ophthalmopathy and Graves' hyperthyroidism. Study-wide context: The collection of peripheral blood took place at initial diagnosis, before any treatment. Overall study findings and caveats: Discrimination between ophthalmopathy and stable hyperthyroidism by a 13-signature model showed approximately 89% sensitivity and 70% to 82% specificity.

Amplification of the TCR beta CDR3 regions used RNA transcripts (as template). An opening RT-PCR round employed HTBI primers and preceded a second-round multiplex PCR. TCRdb used MiXCR to reprocess the multiplex PCR reads, holding one entry per CDR3 protein. This table has around 470,000 distinct CDR3 sequences, roughly 14% appearing once. The specimen was blood. The TCR was taken from a woman in her 30s with Graves' ophthalmopathy. This chain links TRBV27 with TRBJ1-2; 7 positions match TRBD1. The CDR3 reads CASSLDGQASYGYTF. For the CDR3, the DNA is TGTGCCAGCAGTCTAGACGGACAGGCCTCTTATGGCTACACCTTC.